A single TCR beta chain is shown here with its context. The antigen remains unidentified. This sample stems from a study of brain T cells in children with intractable seizures. Study-wide findings and caveats: HCMV serostatus was not known, and viral specificity came from CDR3 similarity only.

Germline values: CDR1 GTSNPN, CDR2 SVGIG (reference sequence). The CDR3 length is 15 residues. V gave up 3 bases and J gave up 2 bases, with 14 bases separating them. Sequencing was performed with immunoSEQ multiplex PCR; in TCRdb, only in-frame clones are kept and a portion is missing. This table holds fewer than 85,000 clones, approximately 94% found once. Sequencing was limited to surgery cases with top T cell transcript signatures in brain tissue. The J gene is TRBJ1-3, the V gene TRBV30; TRBD1 is a possible D gene (6 bases). The sequencing here drew on peripheral blood, taken at surgery. The TCR comes from a boy under three years old with tuberous sclerosis and intractable seizures. CDR3 in amino acids: CAWSPRGGPGNTIYF. The CDR3 bases are TGTGCCTGGAGCCCCCGAGGGGGGCCTGGAAACACCATATATTTT. Full variable domain (outside the CDR3, taken from reference TRBV30 and TRBJ1-3): SQTIHQWPATLVQPVGSPLSLECTVEGTSNPNLYWYRQAAGRGLQLLFYSVGIGQISSEVPQNLSASRPQDRQFILSSKKLLLSDSGFYLCAWSPRGGPGNTIYFGEGSWLTVV.